This TCR beta chain was identified during a study of blood T cell repertoires in COVID-19. Produced via immunoSEQ multiplex PCR; TCRdb's table is partial and in-frame only. Found here are fewer than 200,000 clones, roughly 84% of them singletons; the top ten hold roughly 1%. V was shortened by 6 bases and J by 1 base, with 12 bases between the two germline ends. Germline-derived CDR1 and CDR2 are MNHEY and SMNVEV (reference sequence). The CDR3 contains 15 residues. This clone has just one count. The origin of this receptor is a man aged 40-50 years with acute or convalescent COVID-19. J is TRBJ2-2 and V is TRBV27, with D possibly being TRBD1 (5 bases). Sample: peripheral blood. The CDR3 is CASRTWTMNTGELFF. For the CDR3, the DNA is TGTGCCAGCAGGACCTGGACAATGAACACCGGGGAGCTGTTTTTT.